Listed below are T cell receptor beta chains from one sample, sequenced in a study of OX40 agonist ivuxolimab in advanced cancers. Using immunoSEQ multiplex PCR, the repertoire was profiled, and TCRdb retains in-frame clones only, with some absent. The repertoire holds roughly 76,000 clones, with approximately 83% as singletons. Specimen: CD4+ or CD8+ T cells sorted from blood, collected in a trial of the OX40 agonist ivuxolimab. These receptors all stem from an adult with an advanced solid tumor such as melanoma, head and neck, liver or kidney cancer. The CDR3 runs from the conserved cysteine through the conserved F or W. D genes are given only for firm matches. Size tells how often a clone was seen (once, few, many) or the class of an expanded clone, and some rows leave it out.

once	TRBV5-1	-	TRBJ1-5	CASSLNGGHQPQHF	TGCGCCAGCAGCTTGAACGGAGGCCATCAGCCCCAGCATTTT
-	TRBV27	-	TRBJ2-5	CASSLGGTGQETQYF	TGTGCCAGCAGTTTAGGCGGGACGGGACAAGAGACCCAGTACTTC
-	TRBV18	TRBD1	TRBJ1-3	CASSDQGASGNTIYF	TGTGCCAGCTCAGACCAGGGGGCGTCTGGAAACACCATATATTTT
-	TRBV7-9	-	TRBJ2-2	CASSFLGRGSGELFF	TGTGCCAGCAGCTTCCTCGGGAGAGGGTCCGGGGAGCTGTTTTTT
-	TRBV7-8	TRBD2	TRBJ2-2	CASSSGLAGGNTGELFF	TGTGCCAGCAGTTCCGGACTAGCGGGGGGAAACACCGGGGAGCTGTTTTTT
-	TRBV10-3	TRBD2	TRBJ2-7	CASGTSGSYEQYF	TGTGCCTCGGGGACTAGCGGGAGCTACGAGCAGTACTTC
few	TRBV6-6	TRBD1	TRBJ2-7	CASSPGTAKTYF	TGTGCCAGCAGTCCCGGGACAGCCAAAACGTACTTC
-	TRBV6-6	-	TRBJ2-7	CASGAAPSYEQYF	TGTGCCAGCGGGGCGGCCCCCTCCTACGAGCAGTACTTC
-	TRBV6-5	TRBD2	TRBJ2-1	CASRFRLAGEGEQFF	TGTGCCAGCAGATTTCGACTAGCGGGAGAAGGTGAGCAGTTCTTC
once	TRBV5-1	-	TRBJ2-1	CASTPQGSYNEQFF	TGCGCCAGCACCCCACAGGGATCCTACAATGAGCAGTTCTTC
-	TRBV11-2	TRBD2	TRBJ2-1	CASGRTSGDYNEQFF	TGTGCCAGCGGTAGGACTAGCGGGGATTACAATGAGCAGTTCTTC
-	TRBV5-1	TRBD2	TRBJ2-3	CASSLAGVETDTQYF	TGCGCCAGCAGTTTAGCGGGAGTGGAGACAGATACGCAGTATTTT
-	TRBV7-2	TRBD2	TRBJ2-3	CASSLGAGQGPRTQYF	TGTGCCAGCAGCTTAGGAGCGGGGCAGGGCCCACGGACGCAGTATTTT
-	TRBV6-5	-	TRBJ2-7	CASSTEPDGSYEQYF	TGTGCCAGCAGCACCGAACCAGACGGCTCCTACGAGCAGTACTTC
few	TRBV27	-	TRBJ1-4	CASSLSGTYNEKLFF	TGTGCCAGCAGTTTATCCGGGACGTATAATGAAAAACTGTTTTTT
-	TRBV7-9	-	TRBJ2-2	CASSPSSGSGELFF	TGTGCCAGCAGCCCCTCGAGTGGGAGCGGGGAGCTGTTTTTT
-	TRBV6-5	-	TRBJ2-5	CASSYSRSAGGEYF	TGTGCCAGCAGTTACTCGAGGTCCGCGGGTGGGGAGTACTTC
-	TRBV29-1	-	TRBJ1-2	CSVEGAAGGYTF	TGCAGCGTTGAGGGGGCGGCGGGTGGCTACACCTTC
-	TRBV5-1	-	TRBJ1-1	CASSRFTTGTMNTEAFF	TGCGCCAGCAGCCGATTTACGACAGGAACCATGAACACTGAAGCTTTCTTT
-	TRBV27	TRBD2	TRBJ2-3	CASRETSAFTDTQYF	TGTGCCAGCAGGGAGACTAGCGCCTTCACAGATACGCAGTATTTT
-	TRBV6-1	-	TRBJ1-2	CASSEGLNPNYGYTF	TGTGCCAGCAGTGAAGGACTCAACCCTAACTATGGCTACACCTTC
once	TRBV23-1	-	TRBJ2-1	CASSQSGHNEQFF	TGCGCCAGCAGTCAATCGGGGCACAATGAGCAGTTCTTC
-	TRBV15	TRBD1	TRBJ2-4	CATSLWTGGNIQYF	TGTGCCACCAGTTTGTGGACAGGGGGGAACATTCAGTACTTC
few	TRBV4-3	-	TRBJ1-4	CASSQDLGPNEKLFF	TGCGCCAGCAGCCAAGACTTGGGCCCTAATGAAAAACTGTTTTTT
-	TRBV15	TRBD2	TRBJ2-3	CATSRTSGMGADTQYF	TGTGCCACCAGCAGAACTAGCGGGATGGGAGCAGATACGCAGTATTTT
-	TRBV2	-	TRBJ2-3	CASTPKVTDTQYF	TGTGCCAGCACCCCGAAGGTCACAGATACGCAGTATTTT
-	TRBV28	-	TRBJ1-3	CASSSRGGPSGNTIYF	TGTGCCAGCAGCTCCCGGGGAGGACCCTCTGGAAACACCATATATTTT
-	TRBV7-2	-	TRBJ2-7	CASSGRVHEQYF	TGTGCCAGCAGCGGCAGGGTTCACGAGCAGTACTTC
few	TRBV19	-	TRBJ1-2	CASSIYSANYGYTF	TGTGCCAGTAGTATTTACAGTGCGAACTATGGCTACACCTTC
-	TRBV7-9	TRBD2	TRBJ2-2	CASSSLAGVVTGELFF	TGTGCCAGCAGCTCCTTAGCGGGAGTTGTCACCGGGGAGCTGTTTTTT
-	TRBV7-2	TRBD2	TRBJ2-5	CASSLASWREIETQYF	TGTGCCAGCAGCTTAGCAAGCTGGCGGGAGATTGAGACCCAGTACTTC
-	TRBV14	TRBD2	TRBJ2-1	CASSQDRRLAGSYEQFF	TGTGCCAGCAGCCAAGATCGACGACTAGCGGGGTCGTATGAGCAGTTCTTC
-	TRBV5-1	-	TRBJ2-2	CASTSTAPGELFF	TGCGCCAGCACATCGACAGCCCCCGGGGAGCTGTTTTTT
-	TRBV5-6	-	TRBJ2-1	CASSLGTNEQFF	TGTGCCAGCAGCTTAGGGACCAATGAGCAGTTCTTC
-	TRBV5-8	TRBD1	TRBJ1-5	CASSLGIGTGGRTPQHF	TGTGCCAGCAGCTTGGGCATCGGGACAGGGGGCAGGACGCCCCAGCATTTT
-	TRBV19	-	TRBJ1-5	CASSILGSDSNQPQHF	TGTGCCAGTAGTATCTTAGGGTCCGATAGCAATCAGCCCCAGCATTTT
-	TRBV5-3	-	TRBJ1-5	CARSLHYRDGNQPQHF	TGTGCCAGAAGCTTGCACTACAGGGACGGCAATCAGCCCCAGCATTTT
-	TRBV10-1	TRBD2	TRBJ2-7	CASSELAGVGEQYF	TGCGCCAGCAGTGAGTTGGCGGGGGTGGGCGAGCAGTACTTC
-	TRBV4-3	-	TRBJ2-7	CASSQDGRALVHEQYF	TGCGCCAGCAGCCAAGATGGCCGGGCGTTAGTACACGAGCAGTACTTC
-	TRBV14	-	TRBJ1-5	CASSQGPHQPQHF	TGTGCCAGCAGCCAGGGGCCCCATCAGCCCCAGCATTTT
-	TRBV5-1	-	TRBJ1-1	CASSLAPAMNTEAFF	TGCGCCAGCAGCTTGGCCCCGGCAATGAACACTGAAGCTTTCTTT
-	TRBV7-9	-	TRBJ2-3	CASSLEGADTQYF	TGTGCCAGCAGCTTAGAAGGTGCAGATACGCAGTATTTT
-	TRBV28	-	TRBJ1-5	CASSLNSQGGWGF	TGTGCCAGCAGTTTAAACAGCCAGGGAGGTTGGGGGTTT
-	TRBV13	TRBD2	TRBJ2-3	CASSMGLAGTDTQYF	TGTGCCAGCAGCATGGGACTAGCGGGCACAGATACGCAGTATTTT
-	TRBV5-1	-	TRBJ1-2	CASRSGAQGGYTF	TGCGCCAGCAGATCGGGGGCGCAGGGTGGCTACACCTTC
few	TRBV27	TRBD1	TRBJ2-2	CASRGQGSLARNLNTGELFF	TGTGCCAGCAGAGGACAGGGCTCCTTGGCGCGAAACCTCAACACCGGGGAGCTGTTTTTT
-	TRBV11-3	TRBD2	TRBJ2-2	CASSSTSGRGTGELFF	TGTGCCAGCAGCTCCACTAGCGGGAGGGGGACCGGGGAGCTGTTTTTT
once	TRBV6-1	TRBD1	TRBJ1-1	CASSVTGGFGMNTEAFF	TGTGCCAGCAGTGTTACAGGGGGCTTTGGGATGAACACTGAAGCTTTCTTT
-	TRBV5-6	TRBD1	TRBJ1-2	CASSFTGQGRSDYGYTF	TGTGCCAGCAGCTTTACGGGACAGGGTAGATCTGACTATGGCTACACCTTC
-	TRBV9	-	TRBJ1-1	CASSVGQIHTEAFF	TGTGCCAGCAGCGTAGGACAAATTCACACTGAAGCTTTCTTT
-	TRBV6-4	TRBD2	TRBJ2-3	CASSVAGGGTDTQYF	TGTGCCAGCAGTGTAGCGGGAGGAGGGACAGATACGCAGTATTTT
-	TRBV9	TRBD1	TRBJ1-6	CASSVRQGNNSPLHF	TGTGCCAGCAGCGTCCGACAGGGTAATAATTCACCCCTCCACTTT
-	TRBV6-6	-	TRBJ1-4	CASRIGVGNEKLFF	TGTGCCAGCAGAATTGGGGTGGGGAATGAAAAACTGTTTTTT
-	TRBV4-1	-	TRBJ1-1	CASSQDGGLTEAFF	TGCGCCAGCAGCCAAGATGGGGGCCTCACTGAAGCTTTCTTT
-	TRBV28	-	TRBJ1-2	CASGPANYGYTF	TGTGCCAGCGGTCCAGCTAACTATGGCTACACCTTC
-	TRBV7-3	-	TRBJ2-3	CASSPEDLRTQYF	TGTGCCAGCAGCCCCGAAGACCTCCGCACGCAGTATTTT
-	TRBV7-8	-	TRBJ2-7	CASSPEGVDEQYF	TGTGCCAGCAGCCCGGAGGGGGTAGACGAGCAGTACTTC
-	TRBV4-1	-	TRBJ2-7	CASSQQDYSSNEQYF	TGCGCCAGCAGCCAACAGGACTACTCTTCCAACGAGCAGTACTTC
-	TRBV7-3	-	TRBJ2-3	CASSSGPDTQYF	TGTGCCAGCAGCTCCGGTCCAGATACGCAGTATTTT
-	TRBV27	-	TRBJ1-4	CALRLAANNEKLFF	TGTGCCCTACGGCTGGCAGCCAATAATGAAAAACTGTTTTTT